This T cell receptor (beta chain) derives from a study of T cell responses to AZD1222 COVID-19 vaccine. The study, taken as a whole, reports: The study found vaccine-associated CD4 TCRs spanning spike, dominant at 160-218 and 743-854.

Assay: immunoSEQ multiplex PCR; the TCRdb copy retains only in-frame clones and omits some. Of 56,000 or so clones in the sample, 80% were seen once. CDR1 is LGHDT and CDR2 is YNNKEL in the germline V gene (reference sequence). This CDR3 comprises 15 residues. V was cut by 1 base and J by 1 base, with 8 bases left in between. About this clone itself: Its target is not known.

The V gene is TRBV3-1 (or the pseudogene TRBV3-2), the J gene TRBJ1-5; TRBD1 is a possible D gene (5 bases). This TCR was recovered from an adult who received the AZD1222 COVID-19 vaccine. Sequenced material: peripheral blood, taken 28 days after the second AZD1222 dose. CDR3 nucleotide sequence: TGTGCCAGCAGCCAAGGGGGGTTGAGCAATCAGCCCCAGCATTTT. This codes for CASSQGGLSNQPQHF.